Sequencing of this TCR beta chain was carried out in a study of vaccination and CD4 T cells after COVID-19. Study-level background: Convalescent patients were SARS-CoV-2 positive by nasal swab PCR; nine mild, one severe. Convalescent donors were composed of six males and four females, of whom two were Hispanic.

As to time point: late sampling 161 to 241 days after vaccination in three convalescent patients. TCRdb processed the PCR reads anew with MiXCR; each CDR3 protein has one entry. The table records about 31,000 distinct CDR3 sequences, 45% to 50% of them present only once. This CDR3 spans 14 amino acids. V lost 6 bases to trimming and J lost 0 bases, with 13 bases between them. Germline assignment: CDR1 DFQATT and CDR2 SNEGSKA (reference sequence). The specimen comprised CD4+ T cells from blood, sampled about 7 months after SARS-CoV-2 vaccination. The chain uses TRBV20-1 and TRBJ2-3; D not certain. This clonotype originated in a human donor who had recovered from COVID-19. The CDR3 spells CSAQISGSTDTQYF. DNA of the CDR3: TGCAGTGCCCAAATTAGTGGGAGCACAGATACGCAGTATTTT.